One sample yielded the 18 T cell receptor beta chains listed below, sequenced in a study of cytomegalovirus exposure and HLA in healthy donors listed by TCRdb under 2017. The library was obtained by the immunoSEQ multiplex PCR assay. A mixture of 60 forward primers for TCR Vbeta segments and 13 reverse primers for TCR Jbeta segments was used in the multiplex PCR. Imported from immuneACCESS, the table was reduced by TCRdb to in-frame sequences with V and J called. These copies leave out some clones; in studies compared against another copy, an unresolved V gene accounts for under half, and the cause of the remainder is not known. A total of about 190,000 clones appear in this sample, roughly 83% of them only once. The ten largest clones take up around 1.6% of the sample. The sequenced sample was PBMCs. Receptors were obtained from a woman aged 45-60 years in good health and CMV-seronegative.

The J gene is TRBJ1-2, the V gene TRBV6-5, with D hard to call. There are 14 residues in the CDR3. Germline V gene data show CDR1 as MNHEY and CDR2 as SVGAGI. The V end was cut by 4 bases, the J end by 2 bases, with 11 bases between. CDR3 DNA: TGTGCCAGCAGTTCCCCTGGACTGAACTATGGCTACACCTTC. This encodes CASSSPGLNYGYTF.

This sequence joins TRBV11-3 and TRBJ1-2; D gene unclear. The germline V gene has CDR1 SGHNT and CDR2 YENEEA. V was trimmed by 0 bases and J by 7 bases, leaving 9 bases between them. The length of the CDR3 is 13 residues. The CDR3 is CASSLDGLGGYTF. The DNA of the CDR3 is TGTGCCAGCAGCTTAGATGGGCTGGGTGGCTACACCTTC. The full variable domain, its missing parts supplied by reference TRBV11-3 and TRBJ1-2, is EAGVVQSPRYKIIEKKQPVAFWCNPISGHNTLYWYLQNLGQGPELLIRYENEEAVDDSQLPKDRFSAERLKGVDSTLKIQPAELGDSAVYLCASSLDGLGGYTFGSGTRLTVV.

DNA of the CDR3: TGTGCCAGCAGCTTGGGACTAGCGGGAGCCGGGGAGCTGTTTTTT. Translating gives CASSLGLAGAGELFF. The chain is built from TRBV7-2 and TRBJ2-2; the match to TRBD2 covers 14 bases. The germline gives CDR1 SGHTA, CDR2 FQGNSA. V lost 3 bases and J lost 6; bases outside the gene matches: 0. The CDR3 has 15 residues.

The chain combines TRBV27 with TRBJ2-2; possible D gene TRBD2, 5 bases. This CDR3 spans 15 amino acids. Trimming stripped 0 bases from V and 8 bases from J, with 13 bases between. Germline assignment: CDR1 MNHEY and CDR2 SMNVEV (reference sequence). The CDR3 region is CASSLSRPGVGELFF. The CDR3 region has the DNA TGTGCCAGCAGTTTATCCCGACCCGGGGTGGGGGAGCTGTTTTTT.

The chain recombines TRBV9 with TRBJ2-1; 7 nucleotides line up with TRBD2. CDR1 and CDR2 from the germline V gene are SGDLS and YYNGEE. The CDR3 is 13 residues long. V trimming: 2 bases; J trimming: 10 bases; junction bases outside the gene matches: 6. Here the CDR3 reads CASSVVTSSEQFF. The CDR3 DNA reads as TGTGCCAGCAGCGTTGTGACTAGCTCAGAGCAGTTCTTC.

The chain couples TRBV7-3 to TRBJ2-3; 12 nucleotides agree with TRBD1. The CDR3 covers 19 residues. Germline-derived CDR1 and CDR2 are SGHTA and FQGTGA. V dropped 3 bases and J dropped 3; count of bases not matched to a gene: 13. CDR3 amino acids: CASSLTGTGGSGVTDTQYF. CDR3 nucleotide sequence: TGTGCCAGCAGCTTGACTGGGACAGGGGGCTCGGGGGTTACAGATACGCAGTATTTT.

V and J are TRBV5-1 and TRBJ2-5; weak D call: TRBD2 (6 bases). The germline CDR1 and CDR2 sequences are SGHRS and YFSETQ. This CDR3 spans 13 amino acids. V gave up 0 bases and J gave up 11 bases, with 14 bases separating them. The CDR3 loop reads CASSLDSRREQYF. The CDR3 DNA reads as TGCGCCAGCAGCTTGGACAGCCGTCGGGAGCAGTACTTC.

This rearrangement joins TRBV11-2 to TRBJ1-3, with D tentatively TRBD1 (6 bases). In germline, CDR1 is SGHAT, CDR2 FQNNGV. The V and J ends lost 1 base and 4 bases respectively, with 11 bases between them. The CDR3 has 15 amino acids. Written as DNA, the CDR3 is TGTGCCAGCAGCTTAGCTAGGACAGAAGGAAACACCATATATTTT. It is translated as CASSLARTEGNTIYF.

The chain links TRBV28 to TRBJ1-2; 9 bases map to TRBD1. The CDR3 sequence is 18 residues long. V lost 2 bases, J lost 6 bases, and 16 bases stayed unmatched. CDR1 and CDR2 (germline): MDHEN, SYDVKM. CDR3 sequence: CASSLGDRDIRRADGYTF. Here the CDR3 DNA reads TGTGCCAGCAGTTTAGGGGACAGGGACATTCGGAGGGCGGATGGCTACACCTTC.

CDR3 sequence: CASSLANMVNTEAFF. The CDR3 nucleotides are TGTGCCAGCAGCTTAGCAAACATGGTGAACACTGAAGCTTTCTTT. The chain couples TRBV13 to TRBJ1-1, with D unclear. Deletions cut 1 base from V and 0 bases from J, with 9 bases between. The CDR3 runs to 15 residues. Germline V gives CDR1 PRHDT, CDR2 FYEKMQ (reference sequence).

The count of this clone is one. Written as DNA, the CDR3 is TGCGCCAGCAGCCTAGGGACAGGCGTAACTAATGAAAAACTGTTTTTT. Its protein is CASSLGTGVTNEKLFF. The chain combines TRBV5-1 with TRBJ1-4; 8 nucleotides align to TRBD1. Germline trimming cut 4 bases from V and 1 base from J; bases unmatched to any gene: 6. Germline CDR1 is SGHRS and CDR2 is YFSETQ. The CDR3 contains 16 residues. Together with reference TRBV5-1 and TRBJ1-4, the CDR3 gives the full variable domain: KAGVTQTPRYLIKTRGQQVTLSCSPISGHRSVSWYQQTPGQGLQFLFEYFSETQRNKGNFPGRFSGRQFSNSRSEMNVSTLELGDSALYLCASSLGTGVTNEKLFFGSGTQLSVL.

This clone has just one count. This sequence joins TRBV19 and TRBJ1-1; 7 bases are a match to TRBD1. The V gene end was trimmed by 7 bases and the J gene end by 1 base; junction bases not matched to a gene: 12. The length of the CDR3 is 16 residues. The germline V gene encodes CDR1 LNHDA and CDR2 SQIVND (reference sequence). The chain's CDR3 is CASNPRAGQTNTEAFF. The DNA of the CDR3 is TGTGCCAGTAACCCCCGGGCGGGACAGACGAACACTGAAGCTTTCTTT.

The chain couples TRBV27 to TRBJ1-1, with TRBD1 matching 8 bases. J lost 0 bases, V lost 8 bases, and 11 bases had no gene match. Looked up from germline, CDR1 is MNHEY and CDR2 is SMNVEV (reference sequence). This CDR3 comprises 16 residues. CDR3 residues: CASGSGTGLMNTEAFF. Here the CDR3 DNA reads TGTGCCAGCGGTTCCGGGACAGGCCTCATGAACACTGAAGCTTTCTTT.

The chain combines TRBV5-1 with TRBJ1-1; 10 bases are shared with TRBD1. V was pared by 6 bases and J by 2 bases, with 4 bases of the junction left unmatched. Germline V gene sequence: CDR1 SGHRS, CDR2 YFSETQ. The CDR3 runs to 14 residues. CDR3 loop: CASTWTGGNTEAFF. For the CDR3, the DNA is TGCGCCAGCACCTGGACAGGGGGAAACACTGAAGCTTTCTTT.

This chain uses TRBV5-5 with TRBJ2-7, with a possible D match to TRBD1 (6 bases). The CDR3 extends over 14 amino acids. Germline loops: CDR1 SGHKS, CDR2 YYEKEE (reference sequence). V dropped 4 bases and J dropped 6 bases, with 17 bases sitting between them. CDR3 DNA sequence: TGTGCCAGCAGCCCTTGGGACAAACCAACCGAGCAGTACTTC. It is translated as CASSPWDKPTEQYF.

This CDR3 reads CASLGPGNTIYF. DNA for the CDR3: TGTGCCAGCTTGGGGCCCGGAAACACCATATATTTT. The chain combines TRBV6-1 with TRBJ1-3; D possibly corresponds to TRBD1 (5 bases). V lost 8 bases and J lost 4, with 9 bases in between. Germline assignment: CDR1 MNHNS and CDR2 SASEGT. The CDR3 runs to 12 residues.

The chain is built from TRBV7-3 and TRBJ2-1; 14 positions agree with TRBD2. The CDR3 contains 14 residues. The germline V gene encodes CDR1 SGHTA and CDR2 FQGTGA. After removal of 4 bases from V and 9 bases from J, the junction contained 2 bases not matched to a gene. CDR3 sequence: CASSSGLAGGEQFF. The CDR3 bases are TGTGCCAGCAGCTCCGGACTAGCGGGAGGTGAGCAGTTCTTC.

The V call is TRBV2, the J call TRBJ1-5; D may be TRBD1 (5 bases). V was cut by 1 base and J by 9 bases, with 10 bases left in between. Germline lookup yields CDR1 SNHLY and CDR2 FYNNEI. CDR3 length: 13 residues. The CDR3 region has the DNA TGTGCCAGCAGTGAAGAAAACAGGCCGCCCCAGCATTTT. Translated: CASSEENRPPQHF.